Below, 30 T cell receptor beta chains from the same sample are listed, as sequenced in a study of beta chain features in type 1 diabetes. The isolated RNA, all of it, was reverse transcribed, so expressed TCRB transcripts were what got sequenced. Sequencing was performed with immunoSEQ multiplex PCR; in TCRdb, only in-frame clones are kept and a portion is missing. The table shows 120,000 to 150,000 clones, with 9.5% to 10% occurring only once. The specimen sequenced was central memory CD4+ T cells from blood. The receptors stem from a woman aged 40 to 55 in good health.

V gene TRBV2 combines with J gene TRBJ1-6; tentatively, D is TRBD1 (5 bases). The germline CDR1 and CDR2 sequences are SNHLY and FYNNEI. The CDR3 covers 15 residues. Trimming left V 5 bases short and J 7 bases short, with 15 bases between. The CDR3 bases are TGTGCCAGCAGTTCGCAGGGTGTTTGGAATTCACCCCTCCACTTT. Translation: CASSSQGVWNSPLHF.

The chain has TRBV7-8 and TRBJ1-4; maybe TRBD1 (6 bases). V was shortened by 1 base and J by 5 bases, with 14 bases between the two germline ends. Germline CDR1 SGHVS, CDR2 FQNEAQ. The CDR3 has 16 residues. This chain's CDR3 is CASSLDRTGLNEKLFF. As DNA, the CDR3 is TGTGCCAGCAGCTTAGATCGAACAGGGTTAAATGAAAAACTGTTTTTT.

A few counts support this clone. V usage is TRBV15 and J usage is TRBJ1-3, with D possibly being TRBD1 (5 bases). In germline, CDR1 is LNHNV, CDR2 YYDKDF (reference sequence). This CDR3 is 13 amino acids long. With 0 bases removed from V and 9 bases from J, the gap between germline ends came to 9 bases. The CDR3 DNA reads TGTGCCACCAGCAGAGATCAGGGAGGCACCATATATTTT. Its translation: CATSRDQGGTIYF.

The sample holds many counts of this clone. The chain employs TRBV7-9 and TRBJ2-1, with D possibly TRBD2 on 5 matching bases. V lost 1 base, J lost 4 bases, and 8 bases lay in between. The length of the CDR3 is 14 residues. CDR1 is SEHNR and CDR2 is FQNEAQ in the germline V gene (reference sequence). CDR3 in amino acids: CASSLGTGYNEQFF. DNA for the CDR3: TGTGCCAGCAGCTTAGGGACTGGGTACAATGAGCAGTTCTTC. Using reference TRBV7-9 and TRBJ2-1 for the parts outside the CDR3, the full variable domain is DTGVSQNPRHKITKRGQNVTFRCDPISEHNRLYWYRQTLGQGPEFLTYFQNEAQLEKSRLLSDRFSAERPKGSFSTLEIQRTEQGDSAMYLCASSLGTGYNEQFFGPGTRLTVL.

This clone came up many times. This CDR3 is also generated by other DNA sequences in the sample. The chain combines TRBV7-9 with TRBJ1-5; 8 bases agree with TRBD1. V was pared by 4 bases and J by 5 bases, with 1 base of the junction left unmatched. The CDR3 totals 13 residues. The V gene's germline CDR1 is SEHNR and CDR2 FQNEAQ (reference sequence). The CDR3 sequence: CASSSQGDQPQHF. The CDR3 region has the DNA TGTGCCAGCAGCTCACAGGGGGATCAGCCCCAGCATTTT.

This clone was seen only a few times. The chain recombines TRBV2 with TRBJ1-6; D is possibly TRBD1 (5 bases). Per germline, CDR1 SNHLY and CDR2 FYNNEI. V dropped 8 bases and J dropped 7 bases, with 18 bases sitting between them. This CDR3 spans 15 amino acids. CDR3 in DNA: TGTGCCAGCTCATCGGAGGGACTGGAAAATTCACCCCTCCACTTT. Translating gives CASSSEGLENSPLHF.

In this sample, this clone turned up a few times. The V and J genes are TRBV18 and TRBJ1-1; 9 bases fit TRBD1. The CDR3 has 16 residues. CDR1 and CDR2 from the germline V gene are KGHSH and LQKENI. V dropped 3 bases and J dropped 6; count of bases not matched to a gene: 11. In nucleotides, the CDR3 is TGTGCCAGCTCACCTTTACAGGGGGCGGAACTGGCTGAAGCTTTCTTT. Its translation: CASSPLQGAELAEAFF.

This clone was seen only a few times. The rearrangement links TRBV6-6 to TRBJ2-5; 11 nucleotides line up with TRBD2. The germline V gene has CDR1 MNHNY and CDR2 SVGAGI (reference sequence). The trim removed 6 bases at V and 0 bases at J, leaving 6 bases unmatched. This CDR3 is 16 amino acids long. The CDR3 DNA sequence: TGTGCCAGCAGCTCTACTAGCGGGGGAAACCAAGAGACCCAGTACTTC. Its protein is CASSSTSGGNQETQYF.

This clone was seen many times. V usage is TRBV7-9 and J usage is TRBJ1-6; 10 nucleotides match TRBD1. Trimming cost V 4 bases and J 7 bases; bases outside gene matches: 1. The CDR3 consists of 14 residues. The germline V gene encodes CDR1 SEHNR and CDR2 FQNEAQ (reference sequence). The CDR3: CASSSGQGNSPLHF. DNA for the CDR3: TGTGCCAGCAGCTCGGGACAGGGGAATTCACCCCTCCACTTT.

The chain couples TRBV4-1 to TRBJ1-1; tentative D call: TRBD1 (5 bases). Germline assignment: CDR1 MGHRA and CDR2 YSYEKL. The CDR3 loop spans 16 amino acids. The V gene lost 4 bases and the J gene lost 0 bases, with 15 bases spanning the gap. In DNA, the CDR3 is TGCGCCAGCAGCCGAGAAGGCGGGGGTATGAACACTGAAGCTTTCTTT. This gives the protein CASSREGGGMNTEAFF.

This clone was seen a few times. The chain carries TRBV29-1 and TRBJ2-7; 7 nucleotides agree with TRBD1. The CDR3 sequence is 13 residues long. Germline CDR1 SQVTM, CDR2 ANQGSEA. V lost 5 bases and J lost 4; bases outside the gene matches: 8. Here the CDR3 reads CSVWGTENYEQYF. The CDR3 nucleotides are TGCAGCGTTTGGGGGACAGAAAATTACGAGCAGTACTTC.

The chain is built from TRBV7-9 and TRBJ1-4; TRBD1 might be the D (6 bases). V gave up 2 bases and J gave up 2 bases, with 9 bases separating them. Germline loops: CDR1 SEHNR, CDR2 FQNEAQ (reference sequence). The CDR3 has 15 residues. The CDR3 protein is CASSLRGHTNEKLFF. DNA of the CDR3: TGTGCCAGCAGCTTACGGGGACACACTAATGAAAAACTGTTTTTT.

The V call is TRBV14, the J call TRBJ2-1; TRBD2 might be the D (5 bases). This CDR3 has 13 amino acids. The V end lost 4 bases, the J end lost 9 bases, and 13 bases lay between the germline ends. CDR1 and CDR2 from the germline V gene are SGHDN and FVKESK. The CDR3 region has the DNA TGTGCCAGCAGCCTCTGGGGTGCGGGTGAGCAGTTCTTC. It yields the protein CASSLWGAGEQFF.

The rearrangement joins TRBV6-5 to TRBJ1-2, with 9 positions matching TRBD1. Germline V gene lookup returns CDR1 MNHEY and CDR2 SVGAGI. The V segment lost 6 bases and the J segment 2 bases; nucleotides outside the gene matches: 7. The CDR3 length is 15 residues. The CDR3 coding sequence is TGTGCCAGCAGCTGGGACAGGGCGACCAACTATGGCTACACCTTC. Residues: CASSWDRATNYGYTF.

The chain recombines TRBV5-6 with TRBJ1-1; 8 bases are shared with TRBD1. The germline CDR1 and CDR2 sequences are SGHDT and YYEEEE. CDR3 length equals 14 residues. Losses at the gene ends were 3 bases for V and 4 bases for J; bases not matched to a gene: 5. CDR3 sequence (DNA): TGTGCCAGCAGCTCCCAGGGGGCGTTCACTGAAGCTTTCTTT. Protein product: CASSSQGAFTEAFF. Variable domain in full (rest from reference TRBV5-6 and TRBJ1-1): DAGVTQSPTHLIKTRGQQVTLRCSPKSGHDTVSWYQQALGQGPQFIFQYYEEEERQRGNFPDRFSGHQFPNYSSELNVNALLLGDSALYLCASSSQGAFTEAFFGQGTRLTVV.

This clone was counted ten times or more. The genes are TRBV6-6 and TRBJ1-2; 8 bases are a match to TRBD1. Germline V gene lookup returns CDR1 MNHNY and CDR2 SVGAGI (reference sequence). Unmatched junction bases numbered 4, after V lost 5 bases and J lost 2 bases. The CDR3 sequence is 14 residues long. CDR3 nucleotides: TGTGCCAGCAGTCGGGACAGGCAAAACTATGGCTACACCTTC. Translating it yields CASSRDRQNYGYTF.

Ten or more counts support this clone. This rearrangement joins TRBV6-6 to TRBJ1-2; TRBD1 agrees at 7 bases. Looked up from germline, CDR1 is MNHNY and CDR2 is SVGAGI (reference sequence). With 5 bases clipped from V and 4 bases from J, the junction kept 7 bases outside the gene matches. This CDR3 comprises 14 residues. The CDR3 DNA reads TGTGCCAGCAGTCCCGGGAGGGGGCCCTATGGCTACACCTTC. Translation gives CASSPGRGPYGYTF.

V is TRBV14 and J is TRBJ2-7; D is unclear. Between the trimmed V and J ends, which lost 4 bases and 2 bases, there was a span of 6 bases. The CDR3 length is 12 residues. Germline loops: CDR1 SGHDN, CDR2 FVKESK. This CDR3 reads CASSLVAYEQYF. For the CDR3, the DNA is TGTGCCAGCAGCCTCGTAGCCTACGAGCAGTACTTC.

The rearrangement links TRBV19 to TRBJ1-4; no clear D gene. Germline V lookup: CDR1 LNHDA, CDR2 SQIVND (reference sequence). This CDR3 comprises 13 residues. V was pared by 3 bases and J by 7 bases, with 9 bases between. As DNA, the CDR3 is TGTGCCAGTAGTATCCGAGGTGGTGAAAAACTGTTTTTT. It translates to CASSIRGGEKLFF.

V usage is TRBV19 and J usage is TRBJ1-6; D is ambiguous. CDR1 is LNHDA, CDR2 SQIVND, per germline (reference sequence). Trimming left V 5 bases short and J 9 bases short, with 14 bases between. The CDR3 is made up of 14 amino acids. The CDR3 is CASSHLGGASPLHF. The CDR3 nucleotides read TGTGCCAGTAGTCACCTTGGAGGCGCTTCACCCCTCCACTTT.

This clone was seen a few times. In DNA, the CDR3 is TGTGCCAGCAGTACCGCAGGGGGGCATTACAATGAGCAGTTCTTC. It codes for CASSTAGGHYNEQFF. V gene TRBV6-5 combines with J gene TRBJ2-1; D may be TRBD1 (7 bases). Trimming shortened V by 5 bases and J by 4 bases, and 15 bases separated the two germline ends. Germline CDR1 is MNHEY and CDR2 is SVGAGI. CDR3 length: 15 amino acids.

This rearrangement joins TRBV5-1 to TRBJ2-7; weak D call: TRBD1 (7 bases). CDR1 is SGHRS, CDR2 YFSETQ, per germline. Trimming shortened V by 0 bases and J by 0 bases, and 13 bases separated the two germline ends. This CDR3 has 16 residues. CDR3 protein: CASSLVGGTASYEQYF. The CDR3 DNA sequence: TGCGCCAGCAGCTTGGTAGGCGGGACAGCCTCCTACGAGCAGTACTTC.

This chain connects TRBV5-1 to TRBJ1-1; 7 positions agree with TRBD1. There are 15 residues in the CDR3. The J segment lost 1 base and the V segment lost 5 bases, leaving 8 bases of the junction unmatched. Germline CDR1 SGHRS, CDR2 YFSETQ. The DNA of the CDR3 is TGCGCCAGCAGGATACTCGGGACAGAGAACACTGAAGCTTTCTTT. It encodes CASRILGTENTEAFF.

This clone was detected only once. At one boundary the junction diverges from the germline segment, which might be a read error. The chain combines TRBV10-3 with TRBJ1-5; 8 nucleotides agree with TRBD1. Germline V lookup: CDR1 ENHRY, CDR2 SYGVKD. The CDR3 consists of 14 residues. CDR3 coding DNA: TGTGCCAGCAGTTACGCCGGACAGGGAGTACCCCAGCATTTT. It is translated as CASSYAGQGVPQHF.

This clone was seen more than once but under ten times. The chain has TRBV5-4 and TRBJ1-4, with 7 positions matching TRBD1. Germline V gene sequence: CDR1 SGHNT, CDR2 YYREEE (reference sequence). This CDR3 is 13 amino acids long. Losses at the gene ends were 10 bases for V and 4 bases for J; bases not matched to a gene: 7. The CDR3 DNA reads TGTGCCGCACGGACAGGTAGTAATGAAAAACTGTTTTTT. It translates to CAARTGSNEKLFF.

This clone was observed a handful of times. The chain uses TRBV28 and TRBJ2-2; the D gene is possibly TRBD1 (6 bases). Per germline, CDR1 MDHEN and CDR2 SYDVKM. Trimming removed 8 bases at V and 2 bases at J, with 18 bases between. CDR3 length equals 16 residues. CDR3 in amino acids: CASWALPGDNTGELFF. DNA for the CDR3: TGTGCCAGCTGGGCGTTACCAGGGGACAACACCGGGGAGCTGTTTTTT.

There are many counts of this clone. The chain has TRBV29-1 and TRBJ1-1; D is unclear. The germline V and J ends were trimmed by 4 bases and 10 bases, with 19 bases remaining between them. The CDR3 totals 13 residues. Germline V lookup: CDR1 SQVTM, CDR2 ANQGSEA. CDR3 coding DNA: TGCAGCGTTGTACGGGAGGTCAGGCACGGAGCTTTCTTT. Amino acid sequence: CSVVREVRHGAFF.

V gene TRBV14 combines with J gene TRBJ2-6; 9 bases map to TRBD1. The CDR3 spans 19 residues. With V trimmed by 3 bases and J by 6 bases, 15 bases remained unmatched. Germline lookup yields CDR1 SGHDN and CDR2 FVKESK. The CDR3 DNA is TGTGCCAGCAGCCACCTGACAGGGGGATTACCCCTCTCGGCCAACGTCCTGACTTTC. Translated, it gives CASSHLTGGLPLSANVLTF. The full variable domain, in which reference TRBV14 and TRBJ2-6 provide the parts outside the CDR3, is EAGVTQFPSHSVIEKGQTVTLRCDPISGHDNLYWYRRVMGKEIKFLLHFVKESKQDESGMPNNRFLAERTGGTYSTLKVQPAELEDSGVYFCASSHLTGGLPLSANVLTFGAGSRLTVL.

In this sample, this clone turned up a few times. The chain combines TRBV5-4 with TRBJ2-3; no reliable D call. In germline, CDR1 is SGHNT, CDR2 YYREEE (reference sequence). Trimming removed 4 bases at V and 3 bases at J, with 9 bases between. The CDR3 sequence is 13 residues long. The CDR3 here is CASSVQWTDTQYF. The CDR3 DNA is TGTGCCAGCAGCGTACAGTGGACAGATACGCAGTATTTT.

This clone was seen a handful of times. Other DNA sequences in the sample encode the same CDR3. The V call is TRBV2, the J call TRBJ1-2; 7 bases are shared with TRBD1. The germline V gene encodes CDR1 SNHLY and CDR2 FYNNEI. Trimming removed 4 bases from V and 3 bases from J; junction bases left unmatched: 2. This CDR3 spans 13 amino acids. The chain's CDR3 is CASSGQGYYGYTF. DNA for the CDR3: TGTGCCAGCAGTGGACAGGGATACTATGGCTACACCTTC.